A single sample gave rise to the 8 T cell receptor beta chains below, sequenced in a study of blood T cells in healthy people across ages. Then a second PCR, running roughly 7 to 11 cycles, was carried out with a sample-barcoded 5' primer and a J-beta primer mix. TCRdb used MiXCR to reprocess the 5' RACE reads, holding one entry per CDR3 protein. Of approximately 760,000 distinct CDR3 sequences in the sample, more than 20% were seen once. This sample was shared with a second study, whose subject was T cells of mothers and their children.

Sample: blood. The receptor set was obtained from a boy aged 5-17 years in good health.

This clonotype was picked up a small number of times. The chain has TRBV28 and TRBJ2-4; TRBD2 aligns across 11 bases. Germline CDR1 is MDHEN and CDR2 is SYDVKM. The J segment lost 6 bases and the V segment lost 4 bases, leaving 5 bases of the junction unmatched. This CDR3 region has 15 residues. DNA for the CDR3: TGTGCCAGCAGTTCCCTAGCGGGGGGCCTAAACATTCAGTACTTC. Protein product: CASSSLAGGLNIQYF.

This clonotype was observed a handful of times. The chain carries TRBV12-3 or TRBV12-4 and TRBJ2-3; no firm D call. V was pared by 6 bases and J by 1 base, with 8 bases between. The CDR3 loop spans 13 amino acids. The CDR3 here is CASSQFRTDTQYF. The CDR3 nucleotides read TGTGCCAGCAGCCAATTCCGCACAGATACGCAGTATTTT.

This clonotype has only a few counts. The rearrangement links TRBV7-9 to TRBJ2-3; D gene unclear. Trimming cost V 6 bases and J 6 bases, with 10 bases left between them. The germline CDR1 and CDR2 sequences are SEHNR and FQNEAQ (reference sequence). The CDR3 totals 12 residues. The CDR3 sequence is CASSSRVDTQYF. The CDR3 bases are TGTGCCAGCAGTTCCCGGGTGGATACGCAGTATTTT.

The chain joins TRBV7-2 to TRBJ2-7; maybe TRBD1 (5 bases). CDR1 and CDR2 (germline): SGHTA, FQGNSA. The CDR3 spans 13 residues. Between the trimmed V and J ends, which lost 1 base and 4 bases, there was a span of 8 bases. The CDR3 DNA is TGTGCCAGCAGCTTAGGTAGACAGTACGAGCAGTACTTC. Protein product: CASSLGRQYEQYF.

The chain employs TRBV11-2 and TRBJ2-6; 11 bases line up with TRBD2. J gave up 2 bases and V 5 bases, and 11 bases lay outside the gene matches. The germline CDR1 and CDR2 sequences are SGHAT and FQNNGV. The CDR3 contains 19 residues. The CDR3 bases are TGTGCCAGCAGCCTGATGATGACTAGCGGGAACGCTGGGGCCAACGTCCTGACTTTC. Translating gives CASSLMMTSGNAGANVLTF.

This clonotype was seen only a few times. The gene calls are TRBV20-1 and TRBJ2-5; D is unclear. Looked up from germline, CDR1 is DFQATT and CDR2 is SNEGSKA (reference sequence). The CDR3 loop spans 12 amino acids. Between the trimmed V and J ends, which lost 7 bases and 1 base, there was a span of 10 bases. CDR3 amino acids: CSGWVGQETQYF. CDR3 sequence (DNA): TGCAGTGGTTGGGTAGGCCAAGAGACCCAGTACTTC.

As concerns this clonotype: Relative to the germline gene, one junction end is altered; a read error may explain this. The chain combines TRBV12-3 or TRBV12-4 with TRBJ2-1; D could derive from TRBD1 or TRBD2 (5 bases each). The CDR3 totals 11 residues. CDR3 sequence: CAGSVGTVEFF. The DNA for the CDR3 is TGTGCCGGCAGTGTCGGGACGGTCGAGTTCTTC.

The chain carries TRBV21-1 and TRBJ2-5; TRBD2 is the table's D call, not checked against the DNA. TRBV21-1 is recorded as a pseudogene. The CDR3 totals 17 residues. CDR3 coding DNA: TGTGCCAGCAGCAACTTTGCGGGCCTCACCCGCTCCTACGAGCAGTGCTTC. This translates into CASSNFAGLTRSYEQCF.